The sequence of this T cell receptor (beta chain) was determined in a study of OX40 agonist ivuxolimab in advanced cancers. Overall study findings and caveats: Low normalized clonal expansion also occurred in some nonresponding patients. Circulating CD4+ and CD8+ T cells showed clonal expansion by week 6 at 0.1 to 3.0 mg/kg.

The investigators sampled blood at baseline, at cycle 4 day 1, and at cycle 7 day 1. As concerns this clone: The antigen remains unidentified.

The protocol was immunoSEQ multiplex PCR, while the TCRdb copy is restricted to in-frame clones and leaves out a portion. This sample has 55,000 to 70,000 clones; about 83% occur once, and the top ten carry approximately 6.1%. Trimming stripped 5 bases from V and 3 bases from J, with 14 bases between. CDR3 length: 15 amino acids. Germline V lookup: CDR1 SEHNR, CDR2 FQNEAQ (reference sequence). The material was CD4+ or CD8+ T cells sorted from blood, obtained in a trial of the OX40 agonist ivuxolimab. V is TRBV7-9 and J is TRBJ2-4; no reliable D call. This TCR came from an adult with an advanced solid tumor such as melanoma, head and neck, liver or kidney cancer. CDR3 region: CASSPSDMLKNIQYF. In nucleotides, the CDR3 is TGTGCCAGCAGCCCATCCGATATGCTCAAAAACATTCAGTACTTC.